A single sample is the source of the 14 T cell receptor beta chains below, sequenced in a study of blood T cell repertoires in COVID-19. The protocol was immunoSEQ multiplex PCR, while the TCRdb copy is restricted to in-frame clones and leaves out a portion. The sample includes about 170,000 clones, roughly 91% seen only once; the top ten take 2% to 2.5%. Sequencing used peripheral blood. These receptors were taken from a man aged 45-65 years who had recovered from COVID-19.

The J gene is TRBJ2-3, the V gene TRBV25-1, with a tentative D call TRBD2 (6 bases). Germline V gene lookup returns CDR1 MGHDK and CDR2 SYGVNS. The CDR3 length is 16 residues. The germline V and J ends were trimmed by 1 base and 2 bases, with 13 bases remaining between them. CDR3 region: CASSESPAGSTDTQYF. The CDR3 DNA follows: TGTGCCAGCAGTGAATCCCCAGCGGGTTCCACAGATACGCAGTATTTT.

The V and J genes are TRBV28 and TRBJ2-2; TRBD1 matches 10 bases. The trim removed 8 bases at V and 3 bases at J, leaving 3 bases unmatched. Germline loops: CDR1 MDHEN, CDR2 SYDVKM. CDR3 length equals 14 residues. In DNA, the CDR3 is TGTGCCAGCTGTGGGACAGGGGACACCGGGGAGCTGTTTTTT. It is translated as CASCGTGDTGELFF. Full variable domain (rest looked up from reference TRBV28 and TRBJ2-2): DVKVTQSSRYLVKRTGEKVFLECVQDMDHENMFWYRQDPGLGLRLIYFSYDVKMKEKGDIPEGYSVSREKKERFSLILESASTNQTSMYLCASCGTGDTGELFFGEGSRLTVL.

V gene TRBV29-1 combines with J gene TRBJ1-1; D uncertain. The length of the CDR3 is 12 residues. Germline loops: CDR1 SQVTM, CDR2 ANQGSEA. Trimming took off 5 bases at V and 3 bases at J, with 10 bases between the two ends. The CDR3 DNA reads TGCAGCGTTCAGAACGGGGACACTGAAGCTTTCTTT. Its protein product is CSVQNGDTEAFF.

V usage is TRBV5-4 and J usage is TRBJ1-2; 7 nucleotides match TRBD1. Trimming removed 2 bases from V and 8 bases from J; junction bases left unmatched: 9. The CDR3 is 14 amino acids. CDR1 SGHNT and CDR2 YYREEE come from the germline V gene (reference sequence). DNA for the CDR3: TGTGCCAGCAGCTTACCCACAGGGGAGTTAGGCTACACCTTC. Protein sequence: CASSLPTGELGYTF.

The rearrangement links TRBV12-3 or TRBV12-4 to TRBJ1-2; D gene ambiguous. V lost 7 bases to trimming and J lost 4 bases, with 10 bases between them. This CDR3 is 12 amino acids long. The CDR3 nucleotides read TGTGCCAGCACCCCCTCGGTCTATGGCTACACCTTC. Protein sequence: CASTPSVYGYTF.

CDR3 protein: CASSLEGQGRGYNSPLHF. CDR3 coding DNA: TGTGCCAGCAGCTTAGAGGGACAGGGACGAGGTTATAATTCACCCCTCCACTTT. The chain has TRBV7-2 and TRBJ1-6; 9 nucleotides line up with TRBD1. The CDR3 is made up of 18 amino acids. In germline, CDR1 is SGHTA, CDR2 FQGNSA. The V and J ends lost 1 base and 4 bases, in that order; junction bases with no gene match: 8.

V gene TRBV27 combines with J gene TRBJ1-2; weak D call: TRBD1 (5 bases). Germline V lookup: CDR1 MNHEY, CDR2 SMNVEV (reference sequence). The CDR3 is 14 residues long. The V and J ends lost 5 bases and 4 bases respectively, with 14 bases between them. CDR3 DNA sequence: TGTGCCAGCAGTCCGGGGGACGGTTTCTATGGCTACACCTTC. Its translation: CASSPGDGFYGYTF.

The gene calls are TRBV6-5 and TRBJ2-5, with 7 positions matching TRBD1. Germline values: CDR1 MNHEY, CDR2 SVGAGI. CDR3 size: 14 residues. J was trimmed by 5 bases and V by 6 bases; bases with no gene match: 9. The chain's CDR3 is CASRMDRQKETQYF. The CDR3 DNA follows: TGTGCCAGCAGGATGGACAGGCAGAAGGAGACCCAGTACTTC.

This clone was found once. The V call is TRBV6-5, the J call TRBJ2-5; tentatively, D is TRBD1 (5 bases). V gave up 6 bases and J gave up 5 bases, with 10 bases separating them. The length of the CDR3 is 12 residues. The germline V gene has CDR1 MNHEY and CDR2 SVGAGI. The CDR3 region is CASRGRMETQYF. The CDR3 region has the DNA TGTGCCAGCAGGGGGCGCATGGAGACCCAGTACTTC.

This clone occurred a few times. In DNA form, the CDR3 reads TGTGCCAGCAGTGGACAGGTCAATCAGCCCCAGCATTTT. Translated: CASSGQVNQPQHF. The rearrangement links TRBV28 to TRBJ1-5; 7 positions match TRBD1. CDR3 size: 13 residues. Germline V gene lookup returns CDR1 MDHEN and CDR2 SYDVKM. V lost 5 bases to trimming and J lost 3 bases; unmatched junction nucleotides: 1.

The rearrangement uses TRBV11-2 and TRBJ2-1, with 9 bases fitting TRBD2. Unmatched junction bases numbered 12, after V lost 4 bases and J lost 5 bases. Germline V CDR1 and CDR2: SGHAT, FQNNGV. CDR3 length: 17 amino acids. This CDR3 is CASSSRHSGSTHNEQFF. The DNA of the CDR3 is TGTGCCAGCAGCTCCCGTCATAGCGGGAGTACGCACAATGAGCAGTTCTTC.

The chain is built from TRBV4-1 and TRBJ2-5, with 7 bases lining up with TRBD2. The junction had 9 bases not matched to a gene; V was cut back by 4 bases and J by 4 bases. Germline V gives CDR1 MGHRA, CDR2 YSYEKL. CDR3 length: 15 amino acids. CDR3 nucleotides: TGCGCCAGCAGCCGTTCTACTGGGGGGGGAGAGACCCAGTACTTC. Translation gives CASSRSTGGGETQYF.

This clone was recorded once. The chain recombines TRBV18 with TRBJ2-5, with D maybe TRBD1 (5 bases). The V and J ends lost 2 bases and 5 bases respectively, with 12 bases between them. From germline, CDR1 is KGHSH and CDR2 LQKENI. This CDR3 is 14 amino acids long. The CDR3 nucleotides are TGTGCCAGCTCACCAGGGGCGGATATGGAGACCCAGTACTTC. This encodes CASSPGADMETQYF. Supplemented by reference TRBV18 and TRBJ2-5, the full variable domain reads NAGVMQNPRHLVRRRGQEARLRCSPMKGHSHVYWYRQLPEEGLKFMVYLQKENIIDESGMPKERFSAEFPKEGPSILRIQQVVRGDSAAYFCASSPGADMETQYFGPGTRLLVL.

This clone showed up just once. The rearrangement uses TRBV7-9 and TRBJ1-3, with D unclear. The CDR3 sequence is 12 residues long. From germline, CDR1 is SEHNR and CDR2 FQNEAQ (reference sequence). With 6 bases removed from V and 3 bases from J, the gap between germline ends came to 6 bases. The CDR3 DNA is TGTGCCAGCAGACGGGGTGGAAACACCATATATTTT. Residues: CASRRGGNTIYF.